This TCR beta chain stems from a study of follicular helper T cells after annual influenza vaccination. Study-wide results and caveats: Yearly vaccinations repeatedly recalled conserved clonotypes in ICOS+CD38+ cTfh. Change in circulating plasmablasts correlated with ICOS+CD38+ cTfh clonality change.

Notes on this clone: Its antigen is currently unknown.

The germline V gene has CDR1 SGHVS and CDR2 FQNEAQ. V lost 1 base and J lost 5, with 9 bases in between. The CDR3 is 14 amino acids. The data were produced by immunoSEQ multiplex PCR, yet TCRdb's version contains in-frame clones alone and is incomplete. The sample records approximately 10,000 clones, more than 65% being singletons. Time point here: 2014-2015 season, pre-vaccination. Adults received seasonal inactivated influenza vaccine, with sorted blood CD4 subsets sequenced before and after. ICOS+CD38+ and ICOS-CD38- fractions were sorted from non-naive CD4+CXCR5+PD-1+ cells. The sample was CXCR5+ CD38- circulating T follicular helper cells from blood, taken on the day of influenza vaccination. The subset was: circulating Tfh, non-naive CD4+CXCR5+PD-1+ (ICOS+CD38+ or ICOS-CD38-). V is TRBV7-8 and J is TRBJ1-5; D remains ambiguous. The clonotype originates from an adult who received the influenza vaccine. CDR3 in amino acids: CASSLGGGDQPQHF. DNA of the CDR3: TGTGCCAGCAGCTTAGGAGGCGGGGATCAGCCCCAGCATTTT.